This passage covers 5 T cell receptor beta chains from one sample sequenced in a study of T cells after yellow fever vaccination. In TCRdb, the 5' RACE reads were re-called with MiXCR into one record per CDR3 protein. The data contain about 180,000 distinct CDR3 sequences, about 6.2% of them singletons. Sequencing was performed on CD4+ T cells sorted from PBMCs, taken on the day of the first yellow fever vaccination. The receptor source for this set is a man between 18 and 29 years old who received the YFV17D yellow fever vaccine.

Remarks on this clonotype: This may come from a read error, since a much larger clone is one base off. The chain uses TRBV6-2 or TRBV6-3 and TRBJ1-2, with 7 bases matching TRBD1. Trimming at V came to 7 bases and at J to 5 bases, leaving 10 bases not matched to a gene. In germline, CDR1 is MNHEY, CDR2 SVGEGT. This CDR3 has 14 amino acids. Here the CDR3 reads CASTEPRGKYGYTF. The DNA of the CDR3 is TGTGCCAGCACCGAACCCAGGGGGAAATATGGCTACACCTTC.

This rearrangement joins TRBV7-2 to TRBJ1-2; 12 bases line up with TRBD1. Unmatched junction bases numbered 7, after V lost 4 bases and J lost 7 bases. CDR1 is SGHTA, CDR2 FQGNSA, per germline. The CDR3 extends over 15 amino acids. DNA for the CDR3: TGTGCCAGCAGCTGGGGGACAGGGGGCGCGGGTGGCTACACCTTC. Residues: CASSWGTGGAGGYTF. Full variable domain (rest looked up from reference TRBV7-2 and TRBJ1-2): GAGVSQSPSNKVTEKGKDVELRCDPISGHTALYWYRQSLGQGLEFLIYFQGNSAPDKSGLPSDRFSAERTGGSVSTLTIQRTQQEDSAVYLCASSWGTGGAGGYTFGSGTRLTVV.

This clonotype showed up just a few times. The V and J genes are TRBV19 and TRBJ2-3, with TRBD2 matching over 13 bases. The CDR3 covers 13 residues. The V segment lost 10 bases and the J segment 6 bases; nucleotides outside the gene matches: 4. CDR1 LNHDA and CDR2 SQIVND come from the germline V gene (reference sequence). CDR3 sequence reads: CATTGLAGDTQYF. CDR3 bases: TGTGCCACCACGGGACTAGCGGGGGATACGCAGTATTTT.

Concerning this clonotype: Its ends do not fully match the called genes, so a read error is possible. The chain links TRBV18 to TRBJ2-3; TRBD1 is a possible D gene (6 bases). CDR1 and CDR2 (germline): KGHSH, LQKENI. The CDR3 runs to 12 residues. CDR3 DNA sequence: TGTGCCAGCTCTTGGGACACAAATACGCAGTATTTT. This translates into CASSWDTNTQYF.

V and J are TRBV11-2 and TRBJ1-4; D may be TRBD1 (6 bases). The CDR3 contains 17 residues. The V gene lost 0 bases and the J gene lost 8 bases, with 19 bases spanning the gap. The germline V gene has CDR1 SGHAT and CDR2 FQNNGV. CDR3 coding DNA: TGTGCCAGCAGCTTAGATCTTGTTGGAGGGACAACAGAAAAACTGTTTTTT. This encodes CASSLDLVGGTTEKLFF.